What follows are 14 T cell receptor beta chains derived from one specimen sequenced in a study of T cell repertoires in cytomegalovirus infection. Their antigens remain unidentified. TCRdb re-called the reads with MiXCR, one entry per CDR3 protein. The repertoire includes approximately 470,000 distinct CDR3 sequences, roughly 42% of them detected once, and just under 45% sits in the top ten. Source: cultured PBMCs, taken from culture after CMV antigen stimulation. These receptor sequences come from a human donor in good health (CMV status not recorded). Some clones in this sample may be carry-over from other donors' samples.

The chain has TRBV5-1 and TRBJ1-1; D may be TRBD1 (5 bases). V dropped 1 base and J dropped 4 bases, with 14 bases sitting between them. Germline V gene data show CDR1 as SGHRS and CDR2 as YFSETQ. This CDR3 has 15 amino acids. CDR3 DNA sequence: TGCGCCAGCAGCTTGCTAGCCGCTGGGGGCACTGAAGCTTTCTTT. This encodes CASSLLAAGGTEAFF.

The rearrangement links TRBV7-2 to TRBJ2-1, with TRBD2 matching over 10 bases. Germline CDR1 reads SGHTA; CDR2 reads FQGNSA. Trimming took 0 bases from V and 7 from J; bases not matched to a gene: 6. The CDR3 is 16 residues long. DNA for the CDR3: TGTGCCAGCAGCTTAGCGTTGCTAGCGGGGGAAAATGAGCAGTTCTTC. It encodes CASSLALLAGENEQFF.

This rearrangement joins TRBV4-3 to TRBJ2-3; D is unclear. The CDR3 is 13 amino acids. V was shortened by 0 bases and J by 8 bases, with 9 bases between the two germline ends. Per germline, CDR1 LGHNA and CDR2 YSLEER. DNA for the CDR3: TGCGCCAGCAGCCAAGATAGAACACGTACGCAGTATTTT. It yields the protein CASSQDRTRTQYF.

This clonotype has a count of ten or more. This chain uses TRBV7-2 with TRBJ2-1, with 11 bases matching TRBD2. The CDR3 runs 15 residues. CDR1 is SGHTA, CDR2 FQGNSA, per germline. Trimming at V came to 4 bases and at J to 4 bases, leaving 3 bases not matched to a gene. Here the CDR3 reads CASSSGLAVYNEQFF. The CDR3 DNA sequence: TGTGCCAGCAGCTCGGGACTAGCGGTTTACAATGAGCAGTTCTTC. The variable domain in full, completed from reference TRBV7-2 and TRBJ2-1, reads GAGVSQSPSNKVTEKGKDVELRCDPISGHTALYWYRQSLGQGLEFLIYFQGNSAPDKSGLPSDRFSAERTGGSVSTLTIQRTQQEDSAVYLCASSSGLAVYNEQFFGPGTRLTVL.

This clonotype turned up a few times. The chain carries TRBV4-3 and TRBJ2-3, with unresolved D. The CDR3 totals 13 residues. V lost 7 bases to trimming and J lost 4 bases, with 12 bases between them. Germline V lookup: CDR1 LGHNA, CDR2 YSLEER. The CDR3 spells CASTEGPPDTQYF. CDR3 sequence (DNA): TGCGCCAGCACCGAAGGCCCCCCAGATACGCAGTATTTT.

J is TRBJ2-7 and V is TRBV7-9, with D unclear. CDR1 and CDR2 (germline): SEHNR, FQNEAQ (reference sequence). Trimming pared 5 bases from V and 3 bases from J, leaving 11 bases between. The CDR3 sequence is 13 residues long. This CDR3 reads CASSDGGRYEQYF. In nucleotides, the CDR3 is TGTGCCAGCAGCGATGGTGGGCGCTACGAGCAGTACTTC.

V gene TRBV7-8 combines with J gene TRBJ1-2; D gene uncertain. V was cut by 2 bases and J by 4 bases, with 8 bases left in between. This CDR3 comprises 13 residues. Germline assignment: CDR1 SGHVS and CDR2 FQNEAQ. CDR3 sequence (DNA): TGTGCCAGCAGCTTATTAAATGGCTATGGCTACACCTTC. It yields the protein CASSLLNGYGYTF.

This clonotype was counted a few times. The junction departs from germline at one end; a sequencing error may be responsible. The chain has TRBV10-3 and TRBJ2-1, with D possibly TRBD2 on 6 matching bases. Germline V CDR1 and CDR2: ENHRY, SYGVKD. This CDR3 contains 12 residues. As DNA, the CDR3 is TGTGCCATCGGGGACTCCTCCAATGAGCAGTTCTTC. The encoded protein is CAIGDSSNEQFF.

The chain carries TRBV5-4 and TRBJ2-1; 13 bases agree with TRBD2. This CDR3 is built from 18 residues. V dropped 4 bases and J dropped 4; count of bases not matched to a gene: 11. The germline V gene has CDR1 SGHNT and CDR2 YYREEE (reference sequence). The CDR3 DNA is TGTGCCAGCAGCGCGCAGACTAGCGGGAGGTTGGGTTACAATGAGCAGTTCTTC. It is translated as CASSAQTSGRLGYNEQFF. The entire variable domain, with the rest obtained from reference TRBV5-4 and TRBJ2-1, is as follows: ETGVTQSPTHLIKTRGQQVTLRCSSQSGHNTVSWYQQALGQGPQFIFQYYREEENGRGNFPPRFSGLQFPNYSSELNVNALELDDSALYLCASSAQTSGRLGYNEQFFGPGTRLTVL.

Details on this clonotype: A much larger clone lies one base from this, so it may be a read error. This sequence joins TRBV7-2 and TRBJ2-1; D perhaps matches TRBD1 (5 bases). CDR3 length equals 15 residues. CDR1 SGHTA and CDR2 FQGNSA come from the germline V gene. V dropped 4 bases and J dropped 4 bases, with 14 bases sitting between them. The chain's CDR3 is CASSSTPDRYNEQFF. The CDR3 DNA sequence: TGTGCCAGCAGCTCCACTCCAGACAGATACAATGAGCAGTTCTTC. Filled out from reference TRBV7-2 and TRBJ2-1, the complete variable domain reads GAGVSQSPSNKVTEKGKDVELRCDPISGHTALYWYRQSLGQGLEFLIYFQGNSAPDKSGLPSDRFSAERTGGSVSTLTIQRTQQEDSAVYLCASSSTPDRYNEQFFGPGTRLTVL.

The chain joins TRBV2 to TRBJ2-1, with a weak D call TRBD2 (5 bases). Germline-derived CDR1 and CDR2 are SNHLY and FYNNEI. CDR3 length equals 14 residues. V lost 1 base to trimming and J lost 8 bases, with 12 bases between them. CDR3 amino acids: CASSEDPGADEQFF. The CDR3 nucleotides read TGTGCCAGCAGTGAAGACCCAGGAGCGGATGAGCAGTTCTTC.

The rearrangement uses TRBV7-2 and TRBJ2-7, with TRBD2 identical over 11 bases. The CDR3 is 16 amino acids. Germline V gives CDR1 SGHTA, CDR2 FQGNSA. V shed 6 bases, J shed 4 bases, and the junction held 11 bases outside the gene matches. This chain's CDR3 is CASRYKGLAVGYEQYF. Here the CDR3 DNA reads TGTGCCAGCAGGTACAAGGGACTAGCGGTGGGATACGAGCAGTACTTC.

This clonotype was picked up a small number of times. The chain joins TRBV12-3 or TRBV12-4 to TRBJ2-1; no clear D gene. V was pared by 3 bases and J by 8 bases, with 17 bases between. CDR3 size: 15 residues. The CDR3 is CASSLPGLLEDEQFF. As DNA, the CDR3 is TGTGCCAGCAGTTTGCCGGGTCTACTTGAGGATGAGCAGTTCTTC.

V usage is TRBV7-3 and J usage is TRBJ2-1, with D hard to call. Trimming removed 4 bases at V and 10 bases at J, with 14 bases between. There are 13 residues in the CDR3. Germline-derived CDR1 and CDR2 are SGHTA and FQGTGA. The CDR3 reads CASSSKKSAEQFF. CDR3 nucleotides: TGTGCCAGCAGCTCTAAAAAGTCCGCGGAGCAGTTCTTC.